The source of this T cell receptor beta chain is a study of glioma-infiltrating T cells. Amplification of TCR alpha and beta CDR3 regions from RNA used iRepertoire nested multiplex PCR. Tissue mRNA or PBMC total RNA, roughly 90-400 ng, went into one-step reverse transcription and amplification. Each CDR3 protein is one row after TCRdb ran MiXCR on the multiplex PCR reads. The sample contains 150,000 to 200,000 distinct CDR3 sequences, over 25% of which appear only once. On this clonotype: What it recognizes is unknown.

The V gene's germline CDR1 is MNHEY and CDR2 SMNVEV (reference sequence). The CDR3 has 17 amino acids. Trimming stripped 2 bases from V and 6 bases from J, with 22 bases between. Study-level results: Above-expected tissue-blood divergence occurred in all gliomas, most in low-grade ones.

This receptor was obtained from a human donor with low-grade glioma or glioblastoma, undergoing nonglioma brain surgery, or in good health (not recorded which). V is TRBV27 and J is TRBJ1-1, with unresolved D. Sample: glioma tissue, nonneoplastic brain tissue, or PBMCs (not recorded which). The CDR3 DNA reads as TGTGCCAGCAGTTTAAACGGCGGGTCAGGCATCGTCGCTGAAGCTTTCTTT. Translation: CASSLNGGSGIVAEAFF.